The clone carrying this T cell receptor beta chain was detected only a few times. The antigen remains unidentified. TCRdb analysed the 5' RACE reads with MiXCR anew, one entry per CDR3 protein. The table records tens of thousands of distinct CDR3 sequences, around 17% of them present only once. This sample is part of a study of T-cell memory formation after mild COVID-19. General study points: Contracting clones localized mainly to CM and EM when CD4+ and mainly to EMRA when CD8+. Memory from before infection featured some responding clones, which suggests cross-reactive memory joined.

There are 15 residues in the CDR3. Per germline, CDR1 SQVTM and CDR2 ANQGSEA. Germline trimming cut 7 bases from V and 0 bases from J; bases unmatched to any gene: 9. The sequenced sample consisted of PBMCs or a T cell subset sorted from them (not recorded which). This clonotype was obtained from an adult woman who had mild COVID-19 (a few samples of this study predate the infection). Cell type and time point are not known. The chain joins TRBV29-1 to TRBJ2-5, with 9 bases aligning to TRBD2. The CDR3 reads CSERLAEGNQETQYF. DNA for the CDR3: TGCAGCGAAAGACTAGCGGAGGGGAACCAAGAGACCCAGTACTTC.